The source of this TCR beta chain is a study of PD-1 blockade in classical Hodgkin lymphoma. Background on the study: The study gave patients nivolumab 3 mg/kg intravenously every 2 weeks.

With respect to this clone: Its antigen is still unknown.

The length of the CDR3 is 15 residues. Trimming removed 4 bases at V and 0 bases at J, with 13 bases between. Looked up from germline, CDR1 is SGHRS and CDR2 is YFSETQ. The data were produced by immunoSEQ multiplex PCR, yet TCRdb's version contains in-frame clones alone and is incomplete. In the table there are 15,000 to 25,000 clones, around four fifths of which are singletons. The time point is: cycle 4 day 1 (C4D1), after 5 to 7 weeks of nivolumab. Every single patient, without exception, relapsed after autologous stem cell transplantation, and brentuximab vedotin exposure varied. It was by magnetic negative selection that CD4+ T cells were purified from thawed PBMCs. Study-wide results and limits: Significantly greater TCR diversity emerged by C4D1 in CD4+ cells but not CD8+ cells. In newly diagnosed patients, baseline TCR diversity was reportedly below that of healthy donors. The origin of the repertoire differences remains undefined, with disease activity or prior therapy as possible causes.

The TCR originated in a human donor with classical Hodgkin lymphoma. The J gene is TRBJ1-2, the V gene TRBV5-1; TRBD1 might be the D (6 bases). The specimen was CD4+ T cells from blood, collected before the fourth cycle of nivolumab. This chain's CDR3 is CASSPHQGPNYGYTF. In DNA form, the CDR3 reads TGCGCCAGCAGCCCACACCAGGGGCCTAACTATGGCTACACCTTC.